One sample yielded the 10 T cell receptor beta chains listed below, sequenced in a study of T cells in Graves' hyperthyroidism and ophthalmopathy. Amplification yielded TCR beta CDR3 regions, with RNA transcripts as the source. HTBI primers were used for first-round RT-PCR of the TCR CDR3. In TCRdb, the multiplex PCR reads were re-called with MiXCR into one record per CDR3 protein. The table has 450,000 to 700,000 distinct CDR3 sequences, around 46% seen once; the top ten hold roughly 20%. Sample: peripheral blood or thyroid tissue (not recorded which). Receptors were obtained from an adult woman with Graves' disease, either hyperthyroidism or ophthalmopathy (not recorded which).

CDR3 sequence reads: CASSLSGGSFNSPLHF. The CDR3 DNA is TGTGCCAGCAGCTTGAGCGGGGGCTCGTTTAATTCACCCCTCCACTTT. This chain uses TRBV13 with TRBJ1-6; weak D call: TRBD1 (6 bases). Germline assignment: CDR1 PRHDT and CDR2 FYEKMQ (reference sequence). This CDR3 has 16 residues. Between the trimmed V and J ends, which lost 3 bases and 6 bases, there was a span of 15 bases.

The V and J genes are TRBV6-5 and TRBJ1-5; D is possibly TRBD1 (6 bases). Per germline, CDR1 MNHEY and CDR2 SVGAGI. Trimming pared 10 bases from V and 1 base from J, leaving 20 bases between. The CDR3 has 16 residues. CDR3 residues: CATYRAPGGSNQPQHF. The DNA for the CDR3 is TGTGCCACCTACAGGGCGCCGGGTGGGAGCAATCAGCCCCAGCATTTT.

To note about this clonotype: The CDR3 does not close with the conserved phenylalanine or tryptophan, likely indicating a read error. It is unclear where the CDR3 begins or ends on the DNA, so no DNA is shown, and the CDR3 is as TCRdb lists it. The chain recombines TRBV7-6 with TRBJ1-4; the DNA was not compared with TRBD1, the D call given in the table. The germline CDR1 and CDR2 sequences are SGHVS and FNYEAQ. Inclusive of both ends, the CDR3 amounts to 8 amino acids. The CDR3: CASSLGYR.

As regards this clonotype: In this CDR3 the conserved last residue, phenylalanine or tryptophan, is missing, so a read error is likely. This rearrangement joins TRBV6-4 to TRBJ2-6; 9 bases fit TRBD1. The CDR3 loop spans 16 amino acids. With 2 bases clipped from V and 3 bases from J, the junction kept 2 bases outside the gene matches. Per the germline V gene, CDR1 is MRHNA and CDR2 is SNTAGT. CDR3 in amino acids: CASSDGTGLGANVLTP. The CDR3 nucleotides are TGTGCCAGCAGTGACGGGACAGGGCTTGGGGCCAACGTCCTGACTCCA.

The chain joins TRBV5-1 to TRBJ1-4, with D unclear. Germline-derived CDR1 and CDR2 are SGHRS and YFSETQ. CDR3 size: 15 residues. V lost 4 bases to trimming and J lost 6 bases, with 16 bases between them. CDR3 coding DNA: TGCGCCAGCAGCAACACAGCGGGGAGATATGAAAAACTGTTTTTT. Encoded protein: CASSNTAGRYEKLFF.

This clonotype showed up just once. This rearrangement joins TRBV29-1 to TRBJ2-7; TRBD2 aligns across 8 bases. CDR1 is SQVTM and CDR2 is ANQGSEA in the germline V gene. This CDR3 spans 12 amino acids. V was clipped by 7 bases and J by 3 bases; unmatched bases: 5. This CDR3 reads CSATSGFYEQYF. DNA for the CDR3: TGCAGCGCCACTAGCGGCTTCTACGAGCAGTACTTC.

This rearrangement joins TRBV10-3 to TRBJ2-7; D may be TRBD1 (6 bases). V was shortened by 3 bases and J by 2 bases, with 11 bases between the two germline ends. Germline V gives CDR1 ENHRY, CDR2 SYGVKD. CDR3 size: 14 residues. CDR3 nucleotides: TGTGCCATCAGTGAATTACAGGGTACCTACGAGCAGTACTTC. Its translation: CAISELQGTYEQYF.

The chain links TRBV29-1 to TRBJ2-3, with D perhaps matching TRBD1 or TRBD2 (5 bases each). The CDR3 is 13 amino acids. CDR1 is SQVTM, CDR2 ANQGSEA, per germline. Trimming removed 7 bases at V and 0 bases at J, with 11 bases between. The chain's CDR3 is CSARGPSTDTQYF. DNA of the CDR3: TGCAGCGCCCGGGGACCAAGCACAGATACGCAGTATTTT.

The genes are TRBV28 and TRBJ2-7; D remains unclear. Trimming left V 10 bases short and J 7 bases short, with 8 bases between. CDR3 length: 9 amino acids. In germline, CDR1 is MDHEN, CDR2 SYDVKM. The CDR3 coding sequence is TGTGCCACCCCTCAGGAGCAGTACTTC. This translates into CATPQEQYF.

This clonotype was seen more than once but under ten times. The rearrangement uses TRBV20-1 and TRBJ2-7, with TRBD2 identical over 9 bases. J gave up 5 bases and V 5 bases, and 13 bases lay outside the gene matches. CDR1 and CDR2 (germline): DFQATT, SNEGSKA (reference sequence). This CDR3 comprises 15 residues. CDR3 sequence: CSAPRADSGSDEQYF. In DNA, the CDR3 is TGCAGTGCTCCACGGGCGGATAGCGGGAGCGACGAGCAGTACTTC.